Given below is one T cell receptor beta chain in context. The antigen is not known. The PCR was carried out with 60 Vbeta primers and 13 Jbeta primers. The table came from immunoSEQ multiplex PCR; TCRdb's copy has only in-frame clones and leaves some out. Its table lists 65,000 to 85,000 clones. The sample is drawn from a study of cytomegalovirus exposure and HLA in healthy donors. Study information: Earlier, about 180 million T cells were analyzed, and fewer than 120 million unique TCR beta sequences were found among them. Around 77 million unique TCRs from HLA-typed donors made up an early data release. Study outcomes and limitations: HLA-A and HLA-B allele assignments for most subjects were reportedly predicted accurately using TCR beta sequences. Some TCR beta chains (roughly 150 of them) were listed as cytomegalovirus-associated.

The CDR3 has 15 amino acids. The V gene's germline CDR1 is LNHDA and CDR2 SQIVND (reference sequence). V lost 4 bases, J lost 2 bases, and 3 bases stayed unmatched. J is TRBJ2-1 and V is TRBV19; 9 bases match TRBD2. The sample consisted of PBMCs. The receptor was isolated from a female donor in good health and CMV-seropositive. CDR3 loop: CASSRAGGTYNEQFF. Here the CDR3 DNA reads TGTGCCAGTAGTAGAGCGGGAGGAACCTACAATGAGCAGTTCTTC.